A selection of T cell receptor beta chains follows, all from one sample in a study of CD8 T cells in Susac syndrome. TCRdb recomputed calls from the immunoSEQ multiplex PCR reads with MiXCR, one row per CDR3 protein. This sample carries about 300,000 distinct CDR3 sequences, approximately 91% of them seen once, and the ten largest clones take 0.18%. The sample comprised CD8+ T cells from PBMCs. Source of these receptors: a human donor with multiple sclerosis. Both conserved end residues are part of each CDR3. The order of the fields is clone size, D gene, V gene, J gene, CDR3 protein, CDR3 DNA. A D gene is named only where the DNA matches it firmly. The size field is filled for only some rows; it gives once, few, many or a size class.

size: once
D: TRBD2
V: TRBV13
J: TRBJ2-1
CDR3: CASSLVRRGVNNEQFF
DNA: TGTGCCAGCAGCTTAGTTCGGCGGGGGGTGAACAATGAGCAGTTCTTC

size: few
D: -
V: TRBV20-1
J: TRBJ1-2
CDR3: CSARDVRAPKGHGYTF
DNA: TGCAGTGCTAGAGATGTAAGGGCCCCCAAAGGACACGGCTACACCTTC

size: -
D: -
V: TRBV3-1
J: TRBJ2-5
CDR3: CASSLVGGTQETQYF
DNA: TGTGCCAGCAGCCTCGTCGGCGGCACACAAGAGACCCAGTACTTC

size: once
D: TRBD2
V: TRBV5-1
J: TRBJ2-1
CDR3: CASGSAIAGYNEQFF
DNA: TGCGCCAGCGGATCAGCTATAGCGGGGTACAATGAGCAGTTCTTC

size: -
D: TRBD2
V: TRBV3-1
J: TRBJ2-3
CDR3: CASSAPGAGGFRGTDTQYF
DNA: TGTGCCAGCAGCGCCCCGGGAGCGGGAGGTTTTCGCGGGACAGATACGCAGTATTTT

size: -
D: -
V: TRBV12-3/TRBV12-4
J: TRBJ2-3
CDR3: CASHFPGTDTQYF
DNA: TGTGCCAGCCACTTCCCCGGCACAGATACGCAGTATTTT

size: -
D: TRBD1
V: TRBV5-5
J: TRBJ2-7
CDR3: CASSGKTGGVDEQYF
DNA: TGTGCCAGCAGCGGGAAGACAGGGGGTGTGGACGAGCAGTACTTC

size: -
D: -
V: TRBV30
J: TRBJ2-7
CDR3: CAWAGLSGLYEQYF
DNA: TGTGCCTGGGCGGGCCTTTCGGGCCTCTACGAGCAGTACTTC

size: -
D: TRBD1
V: TRBV4-1
J: TRBJ1-2
CDR3: CASSQDPGTGTPYGYTF
DNA: TGCGCCAGCAGCCAAGATCCTGGGACAGGGACCCCCTATGGCTACACCTTC

size: -
D: TRBD1
V: TRBV12-3/TRBV12-4
J: TRBJ1-1
CDR3: CASSSGTERNTEAFF
DNA: TGTGCCAGCAGTTCGGGGACAGAGCGGAACACTGAAGCTTTCTTT

size: -
D: -
V: TRBV5-1
J: TRBJ2-7
CDR3: CASSFSPGLGYEQYF
DNA: TGCGCCAGCAGCTTCTCACCGGGGCTTGGCTACGAGCAGTACTTC